Included here is one TCR beta chain sequence, with context. Its antigen is unidentified. The data are from a study of CXCR3-negative and CXCR3-positive naive CD8 T cells. As for the study in general: Per library, roughly 1.5 +/- 0.3 million reads; about 150 million TRB reads overall.

The CDR3 is made up of 13 amino acids. CDR1 and CDR2 from the germline V gene are SEHNR and FQNEAQ (reference sequence). CD45RO-CCR7+CD27+CD95- expression identified naive CD8+ T cells. Notes on the study in general: Both naive subsets had comparably high diversity; memory CD8+ cells much lower. CXCR3-negative naive cells had less hydrophobic TRB CDR3s than did CXCR3-positive naive cells.

Preparation of TRB cDNA libraries relied on 5' RACE carrying UMI labels. Each CDR3 protein gets one entry in TCRdb, which reprocessed the 5' RACE reads and gives no DNA. The sample's table shows around 150,000 distinct CDR3 sequences. This receptor was taken from a human donor in good health. Some clones in this sample may be carry-over from other donors' samples. Sequencing was carried out using naive CXCR3+ CD8+ T cells from blood. Specified subset: CD45RO-CCR7+CD27+CD95- naive CD8+ T cells expressing CXCR3 (TNR3+). The chain links TRBV7-9 to TRBJ2-7. The CDR3: CASSLVIEDEQYF.